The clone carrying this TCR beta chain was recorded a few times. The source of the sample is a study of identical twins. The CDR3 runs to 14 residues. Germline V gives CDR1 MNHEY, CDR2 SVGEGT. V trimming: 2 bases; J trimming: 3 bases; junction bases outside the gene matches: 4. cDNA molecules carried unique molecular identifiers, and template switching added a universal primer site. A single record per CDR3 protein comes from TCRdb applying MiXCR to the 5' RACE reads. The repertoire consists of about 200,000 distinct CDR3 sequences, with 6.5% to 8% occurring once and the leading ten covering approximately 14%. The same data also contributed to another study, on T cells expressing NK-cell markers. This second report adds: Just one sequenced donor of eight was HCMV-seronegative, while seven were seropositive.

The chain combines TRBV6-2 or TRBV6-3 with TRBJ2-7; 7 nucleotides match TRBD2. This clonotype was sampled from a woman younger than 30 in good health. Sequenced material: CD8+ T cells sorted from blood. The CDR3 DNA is TGTGCCAGCAGTTACGAGCGGGGCCTCTACGAGCAGTACTTC. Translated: CASSYERGLYEQYF.